Reported below is one TCR beta chain. No cognate antigen has been identified for it. Base qualities are missing; no much larger clone stands one base away. The sample is drawn from a study of blood T cell repertoires in COVID-19 (dated by TCRdb to the early 2020s). General notes on the study: Samples covering the acute and convalescent phases of COVID-19 were provided by collaborators in the United States, Italy and Spain. The material from the prospective study consisted of cDNA or gDNA derived from T cells, B-cell-depleted T cells, or PBMCs. Deeply sampled blood TCRbeta repertoires from subjects exposed to, actively infected with, or recovered from COVID-19 were included in the dataset. The repertoires were released in a freely available public database intended as a resource for research on the immune response to SARS-CoV-2. The samples were drawn from two sources: the first 160 participants of the ongoing ImmuneRACE study, and 950 to 1,500 subjects contributed by 6 global collaborators. Sample metadata almost always included a de-identified subject ID, COVID-19 status, age in years and sex. Where available, HLA class I and class II types were obtained from metadata supplied by the sample provider rather than from assay-based typing.

V is pruned by 7 bases and J by 2 bases, leaving 9 bases of the junction without a gene match. From cysteine to phenylalanine, the CDR3 is 14 amino acids long. Only the CDR3 region is kept as DNA, spanning 42 bases read in frame from base 1. CDR1 is given as SQVTM and CDR2 as ANQGSEA, both from the germline V gene. TCRbeta CDR3 regions were amplified from genomic DNA using the immunoSEQ Assay, a bias-controlled multiplex PCR. In the paper's pipeline: Nucleated cell counts per sample were estimated from amplification of reference gene primers within the assay. To quantify the absolute abundance of each unique TCRbeta CDR3 rearrangement, sequence reads were collapsed and filtered. For each sample, productive Simpson clonality was calculated by taking the square root of Simpson's diversity index across productive rearrangements. TCRdb carries this immuneACCESS record with in-frame sequences only. Its versions omit some clonotypes, under half of them owing to an unresolved V gene in the studies checked, with the rest unexplained. That table supplies the V and J calls and clone size; D and trimming were determined from the DNA. A total of approximately 250,000 clones appear in this sample, approximately 86% of them only once. The leading ten clones occupy over 1.5% of the sample.

Study-wide findings and limitations: How much clinical and demographic metadata was included differed by source and by participant, and the metadata was provided uncurated.

Collaborating institutions collected whole blood in K2EDTA tubes following their own protocols. Collaborator samples were shipped for TCRbeta analysis as frozen whole blood, isolated PBMCs, or DNA extracted from either sample type. The TCR was taken from a man aged 25 to 40 with active or convalescent COVID-19. The chain employs TRBV29-1 and TRBJ2-3; 7 central bases correspond to TRBD1. Sequencing was performed on peripheral blood. Read as DNA, the sequence is TGCAGCGGGACCCGGGACAGACACACAGATACGCAGTATTTT. Its coded protein is CSGTRDRHTDTQYF.